This T cell receptor (beta chain) was obtained from a study of early T cells in non-severe SARS-CoV-2 infection. In the study overall: Whole-blood bulk RNA, unsorted, was sequenced, and chains were unpaired.

The CDR3 length is 13 residues. In germline, CDR1 is KGHSH, CDR2 LQKENI. Trimming stripped 0 bases from V and 7 bases from J, with 10 bases between. Tagging with unique molecular identifiers was applied to individual cDNA molecules. MiXCR was run by TCRdb on the 5' RACE reads, yielding one entry per CDR3 protein. The data show fewer than 9,500 distinct CDR3 sequences, around 4.8% seen once. The sample consisted of whole blood. The chain recombines TRBV18 with TRBJ2-7, with a possible D match to TRBD2 (5 bases). This receptor was obtained from an adult who was a healthcare worker with PCR-confirmed SARS-CoV-2 infection or an uninfected control (not recorded which). The CDR3 reads CASSPPVRREQYF. The CDR3 nucleotides are TGTGCCAGCTCACCACCCGTCCGGAGGGAGCAGTACTTC. The full variable domain, completed using reference TRBV18 and TRBJ2-7, is NAGVMQNPRHLVRRRGQEARLRCSPMKGHSHVYWYRQLPEEGLKFMVYLQKENIIDESGMPKERFSAEFPKEGPSILRIQQVVRGDSAAYFCASSPPVRREQYFGPGTRLTVT.